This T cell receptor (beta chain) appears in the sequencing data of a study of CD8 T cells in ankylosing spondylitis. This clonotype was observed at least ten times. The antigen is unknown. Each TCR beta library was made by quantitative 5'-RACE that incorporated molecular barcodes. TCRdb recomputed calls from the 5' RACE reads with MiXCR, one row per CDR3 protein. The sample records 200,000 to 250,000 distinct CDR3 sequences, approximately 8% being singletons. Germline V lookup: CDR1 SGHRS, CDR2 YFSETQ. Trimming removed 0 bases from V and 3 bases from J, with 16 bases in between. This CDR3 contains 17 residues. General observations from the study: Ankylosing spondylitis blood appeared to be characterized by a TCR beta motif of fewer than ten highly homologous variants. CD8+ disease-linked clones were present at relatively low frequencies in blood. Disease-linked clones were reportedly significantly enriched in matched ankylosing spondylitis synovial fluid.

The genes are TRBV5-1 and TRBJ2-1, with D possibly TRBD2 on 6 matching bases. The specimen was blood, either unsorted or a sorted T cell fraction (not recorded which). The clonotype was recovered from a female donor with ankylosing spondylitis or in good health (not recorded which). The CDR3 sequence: CASSLVVGRDRYNEQFF. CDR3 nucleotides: TGCGCCAGCAGCTTGGTGGTAGGGCGGGACCGCTACAATGAGCAGTTCTTC.